This passage covers 8 T cell receptor beta chains from one sample sequenced in a study of control samples from healthy donors and cancer patients. The repertoire was sequenced with immunoSEQ multiplex PCR; TCRdb's copy has only in-frame clones and lacks some. The sample includes about 120,000 clones, roughly 90% of them seen just once. Specimen: blood. Receptors originate from a man between 50 and 59 years old in good health.

The V gene is TRBV5-8, the J gene TRBJ1-1, with D perhaps matching TRBD1 (6 bases). Trimming took 0 bases from V and 5 from J, leaving 14 bases between them. Germline loops: CDR1 SGHTS, CDR2 YDEGEE. The CDR3 is 15 residues long. DNA of the CDR3: TGTGCCAGCAGCTTGGGGTTGGGGGCAGAAACTGAAGCTTTCTTT. Translated, it gives CASSLGLGAETEAFF.

This clone showed up just a few times. V usage is TRBV27 and J usage is TRBJ2-1, with 14 bases lining up with TRBD2. Germline trimming cut 5 bases from V and 4 bases from J; bases unmatched to any gene: 13. The CDR3 extends over 19 amino acids. The germline V gene has CDR1 MNHEY and CDR2 SMNVEV (reference sequence). In DNA form, the CDR3 reads TGTGCCAGCAGTAGGAGGACTAGCGGGGGGAACTACGCTTACAATGAGCAGTTCTTC. It is translated as CASSRRTSGGNYAYNEQFF.

This chain joins TRBV24-1 and TRBJ2-7; no definite D call. From germline, CDR1 is KGHDR and CDR2 SFDVKD. V lost 4 bases, J lost 3 bases, and 18 bases lay in between. The CDR3 length is 16 residues. For the CDR3, the DNA is TGTGCCACCAGTGACCAGGACGGTGCACTCTTCTACGAGCAGTACTTC. As protein: CATSDQDGALFYEQYF.

This rearrangement joins TRBV11-2 to TRBJ2-7; D is possibly TRBD2 (5 bases). Trimming stripped 5 bases from V and 2 bases from J, with 22 bases between. Germline V gives CDR1 SGHAT, CDR2 FQNNGV. The CDR3 totals 17 residues. In nucleotides, the CDR3 is TGTGCCAGCAGCCCCCGGGCTAGCCGGTCAACTCCCTACGAGCAGTACTTC. Its protein is CASSPRASRSTPYEQYF.

The V and J genes are TRBV30 and TRBJ2-2; 8 bases align to TRBD2. The junction had 12 bases not matched to a gene; V was cut back by 8 bases and J by 4 bases. The CDR3 spans 15 residues. CDR1 GTSNPN and CDR2 SVGIG come from the germline V gene (reference sequence). The CDR3 DNA sequence: TGTGCCGGCCAAGGGGCGGGGGGATTCACCGGGGAGCTGTTTTTT. Translated: CAGQGAGGFTGELFF.

The chain recombines TRBV11-2 with TRBJ2-5; 8 bases line up with TRBD1. This CDR3 is built from 15 residues. Germline CDR1 SGHAT, CDR2 FQNNGV. V lost 5 bases, J lost 0 bases, and 5 bases stayed unmatched. Here the CDR3 reads CASSARQGYQETQYF. The CDR3 bases are TGTGCCAGCAGCGCTAGACAGGGGTACCAAGAGACCCAGTACTTC.

The chain employs TRBV24-1 and TRBJ2-7, with D perhaps given as TRBD1 or TRBD2 (7 bases each). The CDR3 length is 15 residues. The V gene's germline CDR1 is KGHDR and CDR2 SFDVKD. The ends were cut back, 3 bases at V and 4 bases at J, with 15 bases in the middle. The CDR3, as DNA: TGTGCCACCAGTGATACCCGACAGGGAGGGTACGAGCAGTACTTC. Protein: CATSDTRQGGYEQYF.

The chain employs TRBV27 and TRBJ2-7, with TRBD1 identical over 10 bases. The germline gives CDR1 MNHEY, CDR2 SMNVEV (reference sequence). Trimming at V came to 5 bases and at J to 3 bases, leaving 10 bases not matched to a gene. This CDR3 is built from 16 residues. CDR3 nucleotides: TGTGCCAGCAGTGCCGCCGGGACAGGGGTCATCTACGAGCAGTACTTC. Its translation: CASSAAGTGVIYEQYF.